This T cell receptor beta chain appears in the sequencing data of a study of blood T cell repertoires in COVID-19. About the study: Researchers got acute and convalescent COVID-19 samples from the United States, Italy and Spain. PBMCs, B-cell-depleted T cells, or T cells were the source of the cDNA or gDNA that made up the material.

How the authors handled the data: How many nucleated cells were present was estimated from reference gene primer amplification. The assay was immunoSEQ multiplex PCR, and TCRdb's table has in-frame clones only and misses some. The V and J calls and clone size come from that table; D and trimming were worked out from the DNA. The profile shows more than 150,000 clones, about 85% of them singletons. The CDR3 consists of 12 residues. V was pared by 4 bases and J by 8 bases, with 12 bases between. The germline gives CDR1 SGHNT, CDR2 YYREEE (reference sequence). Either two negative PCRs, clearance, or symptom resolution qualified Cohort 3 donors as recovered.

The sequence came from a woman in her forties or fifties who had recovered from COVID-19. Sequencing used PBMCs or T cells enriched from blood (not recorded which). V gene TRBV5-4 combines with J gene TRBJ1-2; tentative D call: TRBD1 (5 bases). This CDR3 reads CASSKQVDGYTF. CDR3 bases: TGTGCCAGCAGCAAACAGGTCGACGGCTACACCTTC.